Listed below are T cell receptor beta chains from one sample, sequenced in a study of vaccination and CD4 T cells after COVID-19. No antigen is known for these receptors. TCRdb fed the PCR reads into MiXCR, producing one record per CDR3 protein. The repertoire holds about 9,100 distinct CDR3 sequences, with under 35% as singletons. Input material: CD4+ T cells from blood, cultured in vitro. These TCRs come from a human donor in good health. CDR3s include the opening cysteine and the closing phenylalanine or tryptophan. D genes are given only for firm matches. The size field is filled for only some rows; it gives once, few, many or a size class.

CASNSRVEETQYF TGTGCCAGCAACTCGCGGGTGGAGGAGACCCAGTACTTC few TRBV5-4 . TRBJ2-5
CASTPGVFGAFF TGTGCCAGCACCCCAGGGGTTTTTGGAGCTTTCTTT few TRBV11-2 . TRBJ1-1
CASSPEGDTQYF TGTGCCAGCAGCCCGGAGGGGGATACGCAGTATTTT . TRBV7-9 . TRBJ2-3
CSVGQGVSYGYTF TGCAGTGTGGGACAGGGAGTAAGCTATGGCTACACCTTC . TRBV20-1 TRBD1 TRBJ1-2
CASTPGPHEAFF TGTGCCAGCACTCCGGGACCCCATGAAGCTTTCTTT few TRBV6-2/TRBV6-3 . TRBJ1-1
CAISVSDRNTGELFF TGTGCCATCAGTGTATCGGACCGTAACACCGGGGAGCTGTTTTTT . TRBV10-3 . TRBJ2-2
CASGDTDYEQYF TGCGCCAGCGGGGACACAGACTACGAGCAGTACTTC . TRBV5-1 . TRBJ2-7
CATAETGDYNSPLHF TGTGCCACTGCGGAGACAGGGGACTATAATTCACCCCTCCACTTT medium-sized TRBV2 TRBD1 TRBJ1-6
CASTVLGAGANVLTF TGTGCCAGTACAGTTCTAGGGGCTGGGGCCAACGTCCTGACTTTC . TRBV19 . TRBJ2-6
CSAEGGQGVYEQYF TGCAGTGCTGAGGGGGGACAGGGGGTCTACGAGCAGTACTTC few TRBV20-1 TRBD1 TRBJ2-7
CASSYDTLYQPQHF TGTGCCAGCAGTTACGACACGCTTTATCAGCCCCAGCATTTT . TRBV6-5 . TRBJ1-5
CATSKLTGDTGELFF TGTGCCACCAGCAAGCTAACAGGGGACACCGGGGAGCTGTTTTTT few TRBV15 TRBD1 TRBJ2-2
CAWSIPGTYSPLHF TGTGCCTGGAGTATCCCAGGGACTTACTCACCCCTCCACTTT . TRBV30 . TRBJ1-6
CASSEASGTVPEAFF TGTGCCAGCAGTGAAGCGTCCGGGACAGTCCCCGAAGCTTTCTTT . TRBV6-1 TRBD1 TRBJ1-1
CASSPYGTMASEAFF TGTGCCAGCTCACCATACGGGACGATGGCCTCTGAAGCTTTCTTT few TRBV18 . TRBJ1-1
CASSIEYYTGTGDEQYF TGTGCCAGTAGTATTGAATATTATACCGGGACAGGAGACGAGCAGTACTTC . TRBV19 TRBD1 TRBJ2-7
CSARDLPRSRSQETQYF TGCAGTGCTAGAGATCTGCCTAGGTCTAGATCGCAAGAGACCCAGTACTTC few TRBV20-1 . TRBJ2-5
CASTPGYGYGYTF TGTGCCAGCACCCCGGGGTATGGCTATGGCTACACCTTC few TRBV6-2/TRBV6-3 . TRBJ1-2
CASSIVGGAGNQPQHF TGTGCCAGTAGTATCGTGGGGGGGGCAGGCAATCAGCCCCAGCATTTT few TRBV19 . TRBJ1-5
CASGRGVTEAFF TGTGCCAGCGGGAGGGGCGTCACTGAAGCTTTCTTT few TRBV2 . TRBJ1-1
CASSPGQVNTEAFF TGTGCCAGCAGCCCTGGTCAGGTGAACACTGAAGCTTTCTTT . TRBV7-9 . TRBJ1-1
CASSTDPRGADTQYF TGTGCCAGCAGCACTGATCCTCGGGGTGCAGATACGCAGTATTTT . TRBV11-2 . TRBJ2-3
CSASWGQADTQYF TGCAGTGCTAGTTGGGGCCAGGCAGATACGCAGTATTTT few TRBV20-1 . TRBJ2-3
CASSLVWETQYF TGCGCCAGCAGCTTGGTCTGGGAGACCCAGTACTTC . TRBV5-1 . TRBJ2-5
CASSRQDSPLHF TGTGCCAGCAGCCGACAGGATTCACCCCTCCACTTT . TRBV7-9 . TRBJ1-6
CASSTRRGSPLHF TGTGCCAGCAGCACTCGACGGGGTTCACCCCTCCACTTT . TRBV21-1 . TRBJ1-6
CASSVEGGGVNEQFF TGTGCCAGCAGCGTCGAGGGGGGCGGGGTCAATGAGCAGTTCTTC . TRBV2 . TRBJ2-1